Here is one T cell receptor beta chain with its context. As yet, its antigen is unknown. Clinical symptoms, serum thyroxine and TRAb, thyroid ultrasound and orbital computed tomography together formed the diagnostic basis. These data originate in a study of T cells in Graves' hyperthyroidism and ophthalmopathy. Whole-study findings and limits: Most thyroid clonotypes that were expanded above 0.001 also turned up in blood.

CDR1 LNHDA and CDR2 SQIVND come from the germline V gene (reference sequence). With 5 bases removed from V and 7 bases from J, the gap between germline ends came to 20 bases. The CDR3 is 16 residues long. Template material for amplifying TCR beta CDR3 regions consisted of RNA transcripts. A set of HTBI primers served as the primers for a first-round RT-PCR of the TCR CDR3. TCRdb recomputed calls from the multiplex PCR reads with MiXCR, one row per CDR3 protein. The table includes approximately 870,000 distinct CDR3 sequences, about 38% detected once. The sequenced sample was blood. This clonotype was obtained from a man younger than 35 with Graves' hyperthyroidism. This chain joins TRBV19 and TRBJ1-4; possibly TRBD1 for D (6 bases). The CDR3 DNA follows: TGTGCCAGTAGTCTGGGGGACACTCTGGGCACTGAAAAACTGTTTTTT. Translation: CASSLGDTLGTEKLFF.